A selection of T cell receptor beta chains follows, all from one sample in a study of T-cell memory formation after mild COVID-19. TCRdb passed the 5' RACE reads through MiXCR, listing each CDR3 protein once. This sample has 110,000 to 150,000 distinct CDR3 sequences, with 13% to 15% found just once. Sequencing was performed on PBMCs or a T cell subset sorted from them (not recorded which). The receptors were sampled from an adult woman who had mild COVID-19 (a few samples of this study predate the infection). Cell type and time point are not known. Each CDR3 is given with its conserved first and last residue. Fields, in order: CDR3 DNA, CDR3 protein, V gene, J gene, clone size, D gene. A D gene is named only where the DNA matches it firmly. The size field is filled for only some rows; it gives once, few, many or a size class.

cdr3_nt: TGTGCCAGCAGCCCGACTAGCGGGAGACCTGATACGCAGTATTTT
cdr3_aa: CASSPTSGRPDTQYF
v_call: TRBV5-6
j_call: TRBJ2-3
clone_size: .
d_call: TRBD2

cdr3_nt: TGTGCCAGCAACCGACTAGCGGTGGCAGATACGCAGTATTTT
cdr3_aa: CASNRLAVADTQYF
v_call: TRBV7-9
j_call: TRBJ2-3
clone_size: few
d_call: TRBD2

cdr3_nt: TGTGCCAGCAGCGAAAACACCATATATTTT
cdr3_aa: CASSENTIYF
v_call: TRBV7-9
j_call: TRBJ1-3
clone_size: .
d_call: .

cdr3_nt: TGCAGTGCCGCGGGGGGAGGAGACACTGAAGCTTTCTTT
cdr3_aa: CSAAGGGDTEAFF
v_call: TRBV20-1
j_call: TRBJ1-1
clone_size: .
d_call: .

cdr3_nt: TGTGCCACCAGTGCCCTGACAGGGTCAAATGAGCAGTTCTTC
cdr3_aa: CATSALTGSNEQFF
v_call: TRBV24-1
j_call: TRBJ2-1
clone_size: .
d_call: TRBD1

cdr3_nt: TGTGCCAGCACCCCGGGACAGGGGGGCAATGAGCAGTTCTTC
cdr3_aa: CASTPGQGGNEQFF
v_call: TRBV5-5
j_call: TRBJ2-1
clone_size: few
d_call: TRBD1

cdr3_nt: TGCAGTGCTAGAGAACGGACTAGCGGGAGTGGGAGCCAAGAGACCCAGTACTTC
cdr3_aa: CSARERTSGSGSQETQYF
v_call: TRBV20-1
j_call: TRBJ2-5
clone_size: .
d_call: TRBD2

cdr3_nt: TGTGCCACCAGTGATTTGATTCAGGGCGTCCAAGAGACCCAGTACTTC
cdr3_aa: CATSDLIQGVQETQYF
v_call: TRBV24-1
j_call: TRBJ2-5
clone_size: .
d_call: .

cdr3_nt: TGCAGCGTTGAAGAAGGCAGCGGCTACGAGCAGTACTTC
cdr3_aa: CSVEEGSGYEQYF
v_call: TRBV29-1
j_call: TRBJ2-7
clone_size: few
d_call: .

cdr3_nt: TGCGCCAGCAGCCAAGTTGAGGGGGCCTACAATGAGCAGTTCTTC
cdr3_aa: CASSQVEGAYNEQFF
v_call: TRBV4-1
j_call: TRBJ2-1
clone_size: many
d_call: .

cdr3_nt: TGTGCCAGCAGCTTAGATTCGTGGGCAGGCGGATTCTACAATGAGCAGTTCTTC
cdr3_aa: CASSLDSWAGGFYNEQFF
v_call: TRBV11-2
j_call: TRBJ2-1
clone_size: few
d_call: .

cdr3_nt: TGTGCCAGCAGCTTTTTCGCGGGGGGCGTGACCGGGGAGCTGTTTTTT
cdr3_aa: CASSFFAGGVTGELFF
v_call: TRBV7-3
j_call: TRBJ2-2
clone_size: few
d_call: TRBD2

cdr3_nt: TGCAGCGTTGAAGATAAGATGCACGTCCTGACTTTC
cdr3_aa: CSVEDKMHVLTF
v_call: TRBV29-1
j_call: TRBJ2-6
clone_size: few
d_call: .

cdr3_nt: TGTGCCAGCAGCGTAGCTGTAACTACTAGCACAGATACGCAGTATTTT
cdr3_aa: CASSVAVTTSTDTQYF
v_call: TRBV9
j_call: TRBJ2-3
clone_size: .
d_call: .

cdr3_nt: TGTGCCAGCAGCCCTTTTAAGGGACTGAACACTGAAGCTTTCTTT
cdr3_aa: CASSPFKGLNTEAFF
v_call: TRBV7-9
j_call: TRBJ1-1
clone_size: .
d_call: .

cdr3_nt: TGTGCCAGCAGCTTCACCGGCGGGACGGAGCCATACGAGCAGTACTTC
cdr3_aa: CASSFTGGTEPYEQYF
v_call: TRBV5-4
j_call: TRBJ2-7
clone_size: .
d_call: .

cdr3_nt: TGTGCCAGCAGTTTAGTAGGGGGGGACGAGCAGTACTTC
cdr3_aa: CASSLVGGDEQYF
v_call: TRBV12-3/TRBV12-4
j_call: TRBJ2-7
clone_size: many
d_call: .

cdr3_nt: TGCGCCAGCAGTCGGACTTTAACCGGGTTCACAGATACGCAGTATTTT
cdr3_aa: CASSRTLTGFTDTQYF
v_call: TRBV5-1
j_call: TRBJ2-3
clone_size: few
d_call: .

cdr3_nt: TGTGCCAGCAGTACAGGGTATCAAGAGACCCAGTACTTC
cdr3_aa: CASSTGYQETQYF
v_call: TRBV12-3/TRBV12-4
j_call: TRBJ2-5
clone_size: .
d_call: .

cdr3_nt: TGCGCCAGCAAGGATCCAATATGGCAGGGCTCCTACAATGAGCAGTTCTTC
cdr3_aa: CASKDPIWQGSYNEQFF
v_call: TRBV5-1
j_call: TRBJ2-1
clone_size: .
d_call: .

cdr3_nt: TGTGCCAGCAGTTTACAAGGTCAGACCACTGAAGCTTTCTTT
cdr3_aa: CASSLQGQTTEAFF
v_call: TRBV12-3/TRBV12-4
j_call: TRBJ1-1
clone_size: few
d_call: .

cdr3_nt: TGTGCCAGCACTGGGGAGGTGAGCTCCTACGAGCAGTACTTC
cdr3_aa: CASTGEVSSYEQYF
v_call: TRBV7-9
j_call: TRBJ2-7
clone_size: few
d_call: .

cdr3_nt: TGTGCCAGCAGCCAAGAAGGGACAGGGGGTATGGGGACCTACGAGCAGTACTTC
cdr3_aa: CASSQEGTGGMGTYEQYF
v_call: TRBV4-2
j_call: TRBJ2-7
clone_size: many
d_call: TRBD1

cdr3_nt: TGTGCCAGCAGTGTAGATGGGACAGGGTTCTACGAGCAGTACTTC
cdr3_aa: CASSVDGTGFYEQYF
v_call: TRBV6-1
j_call: TRBJ2-7
clone_size: few
d_call: TRBD1

cdr3_nt: TGTGCCATCAGTGAGTCGAGGACAGGGTATAATGAGCAGTTCTTC
cdr3_aa: CAISESRTGYNEQFF
v_call: TRBV10-3
j_call: TRBJ2-1
clone_size: few
d_call: TRBD1